These 19 T cell receptor beta chains came from one sample sequenced in a study of CDR3 diversity in severe acne (dated by TCRdb to between 2019 and 2020). The library was made by PCR. The sequencer listed for this sample is Illumina HiSeq 2000. The public reads were quality trimmed at Q25 with fastp and then assembled into clones with MiXCR by TCRdb, keeping productive beta chains. Identical CDR3 protein sequences are pooled into one entry, listed with their most common genes and DNA. For this sample there are approximately 90,000 distinct CDR3 sequences; 45% to 50% appear just once. In total, the top ten clones hold 10% of the sample. Sequencing was performed on blood. The receptors were gathered from a male donor in good health, serving as a control.

V gene TRBV11-2 combines with J gene TRBJ2-3, with D possibly being TRBD2 (6 bases). V lost 1 base, J lost 1 base, and 9 bases lay in between. Germline values: CDR1 SGHAT, CDR2 FQNNGV. The CDR3 is made up of 15 amino acids. The CDR3 here is CASSLVDYRTDTQYF. CDR3 sequence (DNA): TGTGCCAGCAGCTTAGTGGACTACCGCACAGATACGCAGTATTTT.

This clonotype was counted between two and nine times. Lacking the conserved final phenylalanine or tryptophan, this CDR3 likely reflects a read error. The DNA is left out, because the CDR3 cannot be placed on it with certainty; the CDR3 is given as TCRdb lists it. The chain recombines TRBV11-2 with TRBJ2-1. The CDR3 is made up of 9 amino acids, end residues included. The germline V gene has CDR1 SGHAT and CDR2 FQNNGV. The CDR3: CASSLTTIL.

V is TRBV20-1 and J is TRBJ2-1, with 11 bases that match TRBD2. This CDR3 is 15 amino acids long. Germline trimming cut 3 bases from V and 4 bases from J; bases unmatched to any gene: 5. From germline, CDR1 is DFQATT and CDR2 SNEGSKA (reference sequence). The DNA of the CDR3 is TGCAGTGCTAGTAAACTAGCGGGGGCATACAATGAGCAGTTCTTC. Translated, it gives CSASKLAGAYNEQFF.

Note on this clonotype: A much larger clone is a single base away; this may be a read error. The chain uses TRBV29-1 and TRBJ1-4; D unclear. CDR3 length equals 12 residues. Germline V gives CDR1 SQVTM, CDR2 ANQGSEA. The chain's CDR3 is CSAHFAEEKLSF. CDR3 in DNA: TGCAGCGCTCACTTTGCCGAAGAAAAACTGTCTTTT. Supplemented by reference TRBV29-1 and TRBJ1-4, the full variable domain reads SAVISQKPSRDICQRGTSLTIQCQVDSQVTMMFWYRQQPGQSLTLIATANQGSEATYESGFVIDKFPISRPNLTFSTLTVSNMSPEDSSIYLCSAHFAEEKLSFGSGTQLSVL.

This clonotype is labeled as medium-sized. V is TRBV20-1 and J is TRBJ1-2; D may be TRBD1 (5 bases). The V gene lost 5 bases and the J gene lost 8 bases, with 18 bases spanning the gap. The germline V gene has CDR1 DFQATT and CDR2 SNEGSKA (reference sequence). This CDR3 has 13 residues. CDR3 sequence: CSAGTGPGSGYTF. The CDR3 coding sequence is TGCAGTGCTGGGACCGGGCCCGGTTCGGGCTACACCTTC.

This rearrangement joins TRBV7-8 to TRBJ1-1, with TRBD1 matching 7 bases. Unmatched junction bases numbered 6, after V lost 5 bases and J lost 0 bases. This CDR3 spans 15 amino acids. Germline CDR1 SGHVS, CDR2 FQNEAQ. CDR3 sequence (DNA): TGTGCCAGCAGCCGCTTAGGGACAGTGAACACTGAAGCTTTCTTT. It specifies CASSRLGTVNTEAFF.

This clonotype was observed a handful of times. The V gene is TRBV5-6, the J gene TRBJ2-5, with 8 bases fitting TRBD2. CDR3 size: 14 residues. Germline V gives CDR1 SGHDT, CDR2 YYEEEE. With 3 bases clipped from V and 5 bases from J, the junction kept 6 bases outside the gene matches. The CDR3 protein is CASSWGGGGETQYF. The CDR3 DNA follows: TGTGCCAGCAGCTGGGGCGGCGGGGGGGAGACCCAGTACTTC.

This clonotype was detected only once. This sequence joins TRBV4-1 and TRBJ1-5; tentatively, D is TRBD1 (5 bases). CDR1 is MGHRA and CDR2 is YSYEKL in the germline V gene. The CDR3 extends over 17 amino acids. V dropped 0 bases and J dropped 0 bases, with 12 bases sitting between them. The DNA of the CDR3 is TGCGCCAGCAGCCAAGATTGGGGGGGGAATAGCAATCAGCCCCAGCATTTT. Protein product: CASSQDWGGNSNQPQHF.

The chain has TRBV19 and TRBJ1-1; possibly TRBD1 for D (5 bases). This CDR3 has 14 residues. Trimming pared 1 base from V and 7 bases from J, leaving 13 bases between. In germline, CDR1 is LNHDA, CDR2 SQIVND (reference sequence). The CDR3 DNA reads TGTGCCAGTAGTATAGGAGGGGCGAGGATTGAAGCTTTCTTT. Protein sequence: CASSIGGARIEAFF.

This clonotype was found many times. The rearrangement uses TRBV5-1 and TRBJ1-1, with D unclear. Germline V gene lookup returns CDR1 SGHRS and CDR2 YFSETQ. V was pared by 4 bases and J by 1 base, with 8 bases between. The CDR3 runs 13 residues. DNA of the CDR3: TGCGCCAGCAGCCGTGAGGGGAACACTGAAGCTTTCTTT. It is translated as CASSREGNTEAFF.

This clonotype was picked up many times. CDR3 sequence reads: CASSEGLAANTGELFF. The CDR3 nucleotides are TGTGCCAGCAGTGAAGGACTAGCGGCGAACACCGGGGAGCTGTTTTTT. The chain links TRBV6-4 to TRBJ2-2, with 10 bases aligning to TRBD2. The germline V gene encodes CDR1 MRHNA and CDR2 SNTAGT. The CDR3 contains 16 residues. Unmatched junction bases numbered 1, after V lost 3 bases and J lost 0 bases.

This clonotype was recorded a few times. This chain joins TRBV5-1 and TRBJ1-1, with TRBD1 matching 8 bases. Germline CDR1 and CDR2: SGHRS and YFSETQ. The CDR3 totals 16 residues. V shed 4 bases, J shed 0 bases, and the junction held 8 bases outside the gene matches. The CDR3 DNA is TGCGCCAGCAGCCTCGGACAGGGCCTGATGAACACTGAAGCTTTCTTT. Residues: CASSLGQGLMNTEAFF.

CDR3 DNA: TGTGCCAGCAGGGAGGGACAGGGAGAGACCCAGTACTTC. Amino acid sequence: CASREGQGETQYF. The genes are TRBV12-3 or TRBV12-4 and TRBJ2-5; 9 nucleotides align to TRBD1. V dropped 6 bases and J dropped 4; count of bases not matched to a gene: 3. This CDR3 has 13 residues.

This chain connects TRBV6-1 to TRBJ2-2; 7 nucleotides align to TRBD1. The length of the CDR3 is 16 residues. J gave up 6 bases and V 10 bases, and 17 bases lay outside the gene matches. In germline, CDR1 is MNHNS, CDR2 SASEGT. In nucleotides, the CDR3 is TGTGCCACCGGGGACAGTGACCTCTATACTGCCGGGGAGCTGTTTTTT. Amino acids: CATGDSDLYTAGELFF.

The V call is TRBV29-1, the J call TRBJ2-5; TRBD1 matches at 7 bases. Germline loops: CDR1 SQVTM, CDR2 ANQGSEA. Unmatched junction bases numbered 6, after V lost 3 bases and J lost 5 bases. The CDR3 spans 13 residues. The CDR3 DNA follows: TGCAGCGTTGAGAAGACAGGGATCGAGACCCAGTACTTC. It encodes CSVEKTGIETQYF.

With respect to this clonotype: Sequence at one end of the junction differs from germline and may be a read error. The chain joins TRBV7-7 to TRBJ2-5, with D perhaps TRBD1 or TRBD2 (5 bases each). The V gene's germline CDR1 is SSHAT and CDR2 FNYEAQ (reference sequence). The CDR3 runs to 11 residues. CDR3 in amino acids: CASSLGETRYF. The DNA of the CDR3 is TGTGCTAGCAGCTTAGGGGAGACCCGGTACTTC. Full variable domain (outside the CDR3, taken from reference TRBV7-7 and TRBJ2-5): GAGVSQSPRYKVTKRGQDVTLRCDPISSHATLYWYQQALGQGPEFLTYFNYEAQPDKSGLPSDRFSAERPEGSISTLTIQRTEQRDSAMYRCASSLGETRYFGPGTRLLVL.

The chain links TRBV20-1 to TRBJ2-7, with D maybe TRBD2 (5 bases). CDR1 is DFQATT and CDR2 is SNEGSKA in the germline V gene (reference sequence). With 7 bases removed from V and 5 bases from J, the gap between germline ends came to 12 bases. The CDR3 consists of 11 residues. This chain's CDR3 is CSEAEPNEQYF. As DNA, the CDR3 is TGCAGTGAAGCGGAACCCAACGAGCAGTACTTC.

The table lists this clonotype with many counts. The V gene is TRBV11-2, the J gene TRBJ2-7; 7 bases align to TRBD2. Germline V gene lookup returns CDR1 SGHAT and CDR2 FQNNGV. Trimming at V came to 1 base and at J to 10 bases, leaving 4 bases not matched to a gene. This CDR3 contains 12 residues. The CDR3 bases are TGTGCCAGCAGCTTAGGGGGGGGAAATCAGTACTTC. Its protein product is CASSLGGGNQYF. Combining the CDR3 with reference TRBV11-2 and TRBJ2-7 gives the whole variable domain EAGVAQSPRYKIIEKRQSVAFWCNPISGHATLYWYQQILGQGPKLLIQFQNNGVVDDSQLPKDRFSAERLKGVDSTLKIQPAKLEDSAVYLCASSLGGGNQYFGPGTRLTVT.

This sequence joins TRBV5-6 and TRBJ1-1; D perhaps matches TRBD1 (6 bases). The CDR3 runs to 13 residues. Per the germline V gene, CDR1 is SGHDT and CDR2 is YYEEEE. Trimming pared 6 bases from V and 1 base from J, leaving 10 bases between. This chain's CDR3 is CASKRGGNTEAFF. The DNA of the CDR3 is TGTGCCAGCAAAAGAGGGGGGAACACTGAAGCTTTCTTT.